The 9 T cell receptor beta chains in this list originate from one sample, sequenced in a study of blood T cell repertoires in COVID-19. TCRdb's table, derived via immunoSEQ multiplex PCR, lists solely in-frame clones and lacks some. The data hold under 200,000 clones, with 84% observed a single time. The sequenced sample was peripheral blood. The origin of the receptors is a man aged 40-50 years who had recovered from COVID-19.

The J gene is TRBJ1-5, the V gene TRBV3-1 (or the pseudogene TRBV3-2), with D possibly TRBD1 on 6 matching bases. V lost 0 bases and J 6 bases, leaving 6 bases between the germline ends. The CDR3 loop spans 13 amino acids. Germline CDR1 and CDR2: LGHDT and YNNKEL (reference sequence). CDR3 sequence: CASSQDRGQPQHF. DNA for the CDR3: TGTGCCAGCAGCCAAGACAGGGGTCAGCCCCAGCATTTT.

V usage is TRBV4-2 and J usage is TRBJ2-5, with 7 bases aligning to TRBD2. Germline trimming cut 0 bases from V and 4 bases from J; bases unmatched to any gene: 5. Germline assignment: CDR1 LGHNA and CDR2 YNFKEQ. The CDR3 covers 15 residues. CDR3 protein: CASSQEAASGETQYF. The CDR3 region has the DNA TGTGCCAGCAGCCAAGAGGCCGCTAGCGGAGAGACCCAGTACTTC.

The J gene is TRBJ1-2, the V gene TRBV29-1; D uncertain. The CDR3 is made up of 12 amino acids. Trimming removed 7 bases from V and 7 bases from J, with 16 bases in between. Germline CDR1 reads SQVTM; CDR2 reads ANQGSEA. The CDR3 region has the DNA TGCAGCGCTTGGGAGGGCAGTGGTGGCTACACCTTC. Amino acids: CSAWEGSGGYTF. The full variable domain, rest sourced from reference TRBV29-1 and TRBJ1-2, is SAVISQKPSRDICQRGTSLTIQCQVDSQVTMMFWYRQQPGQSLTLIATANQGSEATYESGFVIDKFPISRPNLTFSTLTVSNMSPEDSSIYLCSAWEGSGGYTFGSGTRLTVV.

The chain employs TRBV10-3 and TRBJ1-1; no definite D call. Trimming removed 2 bases from V and 5 bases from J, with 9 bases in between. Per germline, CDR1 ENHRY and CDR2 SYGVKD. The CDR3 runs to 13 residues. This CDR3 is CAISEASPTEAFF. CDR3 coding DNA: TGTGCCATCAGTGAGGCCAGTCCGACTGAAGCTTTCTTT.

J is TRBJ1-5 and V is TRBV7-9, with 8 nucleotides matching TRBD1. V was clipped by 5 bases and J by 11 bases; unmatched bases: 11. The CDR3 has 14 amino acids. Germline V lookup: CDR1 SEHNR, CDR2 FQNEAQ (reference sequence). The CDR3 DNA reads as TGTGCCAGCAGCGACCGACAGGGGACGGAGGCCCAGCATTTT. This encodes CASSDRQGTEAQHF. The whole variable domain, remainder taken from reference TRBV7-9 and TRBJ1-5, is DTGVSQNPRHKITKRGQNVTFRCDPISEHNRLYWYRQTLGQGPEFLTYFQNEAQLEKSRLLSDRFSAERPKGSFSTLEIQRTEQGDSAMYLCASSDRQGTEAQHFGDGTRLSIL.

The rearrangement links TRBV27 to TRBJ2-5; TRBD2 matches 9 bases. J gave up 5 bases and V 4 bases, and 8 bases lay outside the gene matches. Germline CDR1 and CDR2: MNHEY and SMNVEV (reference sequence). The CDR3 totals 15 residues. DNA of the CDR3: TGTGCCAGCAGTTCAGCGGGGGGCGCGGGGGAGACCCAGTACTTC. Translating it yields CASSSAGGAGETQYF.

There are a few counts of this clone. The chain recombines TRBV19 with TRBJ1-5; D is perhaps TRBD1 (6 bases). The CDR3 is made up of 16 amino acids. From germline, CDR1 is LNHDA and CDR2 SQIVND (reference sequence). V lost 9 bases and J 4 bases, leaving 22 bases between the germline ends. The CDR3 loop is CASKSGRGQGNQPQHF. Written as DNA, the CDR3 is TGTGCCAGCAAATCTGGGCGGGGGCAGGGGAATCAGCCCCAGCATTTT.

This sequence joins TRBV28 and TRBJ1-1; TRBD1 is a possible D gene (5 bases). Germline values: CDR1 MDHEN, CDR2 SYDVKM. The CDR3 length is 15 residues. The ends were cut back, 2 bases at V and 2 bases at J, with 12 bases in the middle. CDR3 coding DNA: TGTGCCAGCAGTTTACAAGGCAGGGAAAACACTGAAGCTTTCTTT. Its protein is CASSLQGRENTEAFF.

The CDR3 DNA sequence: TGTGCCGCCAGACAGGGTGGCACTGAAGCTTTCTTT. Its protein product is CAARQGGTEAFF. This rearrangement joins TRBV28 to TRBJ1-1, with 7 bases lining up with TRBD1. With V trimmed by 11 bases and J by 4 bases, 7 bases remained unmatched. CDR3 length equals 12 residues. CDR1 is MDHEN, CDR2 SYDVKM, per germline.